The 8 T cell receptor beta chains listed next were all sequenced from one sample in a study of PD-L1 blockade in urothelial cancer. Specified time point: pretreatment peripheral blood. Some clones are missing from TCRdb's copy, which holds only in-frame ones; the method was immunoSEQ multiplex PCR. Among about 93,000 clones listed, 90% were seen once. Material: PBMCs, obtained around atezolizumab (anti-PD-L1) treatment. Every receptor here comes from a man between 60 and 70 years old with urothelial cancer.

This chain joins TRBV18 and TRBJ2-1; 11 bases map to TRBD2. The CDR3 is 18 amino acids. CDR1 KGHSH and CDR2 LQKENI come from the germline V gene. The trim removed 4 bases at V and 4 bases at J, leaving 12 bases unmatched. The CDR3 DNA is TGTGCCAGCTCACAGCGAACTAGCGGGAGTTCTAGATACAATGAGCAGTTCTTC. It codes for CASSQRTSGSSRYNEQFF. The complete variable domain, with remaining parts taken from reference TRBV18 and TRBJ2-1, reads NAGVMQNPRHLVRRRGQEARLRCSPMKGHSHVYWYRQLPEEGLKFMVYLQKENIIDESGMPKERFSAEFPKEGPSILRIQQVVRGDSAAYFCASSQRTSGSSRYNEQFFGPGTRLTVL.

The rearrangement links TRBV2 to TRBJ2-1; TRBD2 matches at 7 bases. Looked up from germline, CDR1 is SNHLY and CDR2 is FYNNEI. The CDR3 has 15 amino acids. J was trimmed by 2 bases and V by 6 bases; bases with no gene match: 7. CDR3 sequence reads: CASSVSAGAYNEQFF. The CDR3 region has the DNA TGTGCCAGCAGCGTCTCGGCGGGGGCCTACAATGAGCAGTTCTTC.

This sequence joins TRBV5-4 and TRBJ2-1, with TRBD2 matching over 7 bases. This CDR3 contains 15 residues. V trimming: 0 bases; J trimming: 7 bases; junction bases outside the gene matches: 7. Germline values: CDR1 SGHNT, CDR2 YYREEE (reference sequence). The CDR3: CASSLAGLTGNEQFF. The DNA for the CDR3 is TGTGCCAGCAGCTTGGCGGGACTAACGGGGAATGAGCAGTTCTTC.

The CDR3 sequence: CASSPEKNTEAFF. CDR3 DNA: TGTGCCAGCTCACCCGAGAAGAACACTGAAGCTTTCTTT. The chain joins TRBV18 to TRBJ1-1; no clear D gene. This CDR3 has 13 amino acids. Germline CDR1 and CDR2: KGHSH and LQKENI. Trimming left V 3 bases short and J 1 base short, with 6 bases between.

This clone was found once. The J gene is TRBJ2-5, the V gene TRBV6-5; possible D gene TRBD2, 6 bases. This CDR3 has 14 amino acids. Germline CDR1 MNHEY, CDR2 SVGAGI. V was shortened by 6 bases and J by 2 bases, with 13 bases between the two germline ends. CDR3 DNA: TGTGCCAGCAGATCGGGACTCCTGCAAGAGACCCAGTACTTC. The encoded protein is CASRSGLLQETQYF.

The V and J genes are TRBV18 and TRBJ2-4, with 10 bases fitting TRBD1. Germline values: CDR1 KGHSH, CDR2 LQKENI. V lost 6 bases and J lost 5; bases outside the gene matches: 4. The CDR3 is made up of 14 amino acids. DNA of the CDR3: TGTGCCAGCTCGCCGACAGGGGGCCAAAACATTCAGTACTTC. Amino acids: CASSPTGGQNIQYF.

The CDR3 loop is CATSRGTYKEDNEQFF. The CDR3 bases are TGTGCCACCAGCAGAGGAACATACAAGGAGGACAATGAGCAGTTCTTC. The V and J genes are TRBV15 and TRBJ2-1, with D possibly being TRBD2 (5 bases). Trimming left V 1 base short and J 5 bases short, with 15 bases between. Germline V lookup: CDR1 LNHNV, CDR2 YYDKDF (reference sequence). This CDR3 spans 16 amino acids.

This rearrangement joins TRBV14 to TRBJ2-2; 11 bases fit TRBD2. CDR3 length: 15 residues. J gave up 6 bases and V 5 bases, and 5 bases lay outside the gene matches. Germline loops: CDR1 SGHDN, CDR2 FVKESK. The CDR3 protein is CASSLILAGAGELFF. CDR3 sequence (DNA): TGTGCCAGCAGCTTAATACTAGCGGGAGCCGGGGAGCTGTTTTTT.